The sequence of this T cell receptor beta chain was determined in a study of T cell repertoires in cytomegalovirus infection. Overall study results and limits: It was HLA-C-restricted CMV-specific TCR beta clonotypes that dominated the response ex vivo.

A single record per CDR3 protein comes from TCRdb applying MiXCR to the reads. The sample holds roughly 920,000 distinct CDR3 sequences, around 32% seen once. With respect to this clonotype: Its specificity is not known.

This TCR came from a human donor in good health (CMV status not recorded). Some clones in this sample may be carry-over from other donors' samples. The input for sequencing was cultured CD8+ T cells from PBMCs, taken from culture after CMV antigen stimulation.

The DNA for the CDR3 is TGTGCCAGCAGCTTCCAAGGCACTCACTCCTACAATGAGCAGTTCTTC. Translating it yields CASSFQGTHSYNEQFF. This rearrangement joins TRBV5-5 to TRBJ2-1; D gene ambiguous. The CDR3 extends over 16 amino acids. From germline, CDR1 is SGHKS and CDR2 YYEKEE (reference sequence). Trimming removed 2 bases at V and 0 bases at J, with 12 bases between.